This entry lists 10 T cell receptor beta chains sequenced from one sample in a study of radiation and T cells in renal cell carcinoma. Method: immunoSEQ multiplex PCR; TCRdb's copy keeps in-frame clones and lacks some. This table holds 120,000 to 150,000 clones, approximately 86% found once. Time point reported: blood 4 weeks post-SBRT, at nephrectomy. Treatment specified: 15 Gy SBRT to primary tumor, nephrectomy 4 weeks later. This specimen was blood, taken from a patient whose treatment included radiotherapy and nephrectomy. The receptor source for this set is a woman aged 50 to 60 with renal cell carcinoma.

V gene TRBV7-2 combines with J gene TRBJ1-3, with D possibly TRBD1 on 6 matching bases. Germline-derived CDR1 and CDR2 are SGHTA and FQGNSA. The V gene lost 6 bases and the J gene lost 1 base, with 10 bases spanning the gap. CDR3 size: 14 residues. The DNA of the CDR3 is TGTGCCAGCAGTCCTGACAGGTCTGGAAACACCATATATTTT. Its protein is CASSPDRSGNTIYF.

The chain employs TRBV18 and TRBJ1-1; no firm D call. The germline CDR1 and CDR2 sequences are KGHSH and LQKENI. The V end was cut by 0 bases, the J end by 0 bases, with 2 bases between. The CDR3 is 13 residues long. The CDR3 bases are TGTGCCAGCTCACCACCGATGAACACTGAAGCTTTCTTT. Translated: CASSPPMNTEAFF.

The chain combines TRBV19 with TRBJ2-4; D call uncertain. The germline CDR1 and CDR2 sequences are LNHDA and SQIVND (reference sequence). Trimming took 9 bases from V and 1 from J, leaving 19 bases between them. The CDR3 has 16 residues. The chain's CDR3 is CARNLDPSLAKNIQYF. In DNA, the CDR3 is TGTGCCAGAAATCTAGATCCTTCTTTGGCCAAAAACATTCAGTACTTC.

The rearrangement links TRBV7-3 to TRBJ1-1; 8 bases are a match to TRBD1. The CDR3 spans 13 residues. Losses at the gene ends were 4 bases for V and 9 bases for J; bases not matched to a gene: 7. The germline V gene encodes CDR1 SGHTA and CDR2 FQGTGA. DNA for the CDR3: TGTGCCAGCAGCTCGGGACAGGACCGCCAAGCTTTCTTT. As protein: CASSSGQDRQAFF.

The chain uses TRBV28 and TRBJ2-7; D remains unclear. Deletions cut 5 bases from V and 4 bases from J, with 12 bases between. Germline values: CDR1 MDHEN, CDR2 SYDVKM. CDR3 length: 13 residues. CDR3: CASSTPSDYEQYF. CDR3 bases: TGTGCCAGCAGTACCCCCTCGGATTACGAGCAGTACTTC.

As DNA, the CDR3 is TGTGCCAGCATCTTGGGTGGCGGGAGCAAGACCGGGGAGCTGTTTTTT. It specifies CASILGGGSKTGELFF. V usage is TRBV28 and J usage is TRBJ2-2; 7 bases map to TRBD2. Germline V gives CDR1 MDHEN, CDR2 SYDVKM. V was clipped by 7 bases and J by 5 bases; unmatched bases: 13. This CDR3 spans 16 amino acids. Full variable domain (missing parts from reference TRBV28 and TRBJ2-2): DVKVTQSSRYLVKRTGEKVFLECVQDMDHENMFWYRQDPGLGLRLIYFSYDVKMKEKGDIPEGYSVSREKKERFSLILESASTNQTSMYLCASILGGGSKTGELFFGEGSRLTVL.

The genes are TRBV5-1 and TRBJ2-5, with TRBD1 as a possible D gene (6 bases). The CDR3 sequence is 17 residues long. Trimming cost V 0 bases and J 2 bases, with 17 bases left between them. The germline V gene has CDR1 SGHRS and CDR2 YFSETQ. The CDR3 loop is CASSLGWDTVKQETQYF. Here the CDR3 DNA reads TGCGCCAGCAGCTTGGGGTGGGACACAGTTAAACAAGAGACCCAGTACTTC. Looking up the rest from reference TRBV5-1 and TRBJ2-5 gives the full variable domain: KAGVTQTPRYLIKTRGQQVTLSCSPISGHRSVSWYQQTPGQGLQFLFEYFSETQRNKGNFPGRFSGRQFSNSRSEMNVSTLELGDSALYLCASSLGWDTVKQETQYFGPGTRLLVL.

The rearrangement joins TRBV7-6 to TRBJ2-7; tentatively, D is TRBD1 (5 bases). CDR1 is SGHVS and CDR2 is FNYEAQ in the germline V gene. Trimming pared 0 bases from V and 3 bases from J, leaving 12 bases between. This CDR3 has 15 residues. The CDR3 DNA reads TGTGCCAGCAGCTTAGCGGACGATACAGGCTACGAGCAGTACTTC. It codes for CASSLADDTGYEQYF. The full variable domain, its missing parts supplied by reference TRBV7-6 and TRBJ2-7, is GAGVSQSPRYKVTKRGQDVALRCDPISGHVSLYWYRQALGQGPEFLTYFNYEAQQDKSGLPNDRFSAERPEGSISTLTIQRTEQRDSAMYRCASSLADDTGYEQYFGPGTRLTVT.

This chain connects TRBV27 to TRBJ2-7; D may match TRBD1 or TRBD2 (6 bases each). There are 13 residues in the CDR3. Trimming cost V 5 bases and J 4 bases, with 12 bases left between them. The germline V gene has CDR1 MNHEY and CDR2 SMNVEV (reference sequence). The CDR3 sequence is CASSPGATYEQYF. In nucleotides, the CDR3 is TGTGCCAGCAGTCCGGGGGCTACTTACGAGCAGTACTTC.

The chain recombines TRBV4-1 with TRBJ2-1; D is perhaps TRBD1 or TRBD2 (5 bases each). Germline V lookup: CDR1 MGHRA, CDR2 YSYEKL. Trimming pared 1 base from V and 9 bases from J, leaving 16 bases between. This CDR3 comprises 15 residues. CDR3 amino acids: CASSQVRGPVAEQFF. CDR3 in DNA: TGCGCCAGCAGCCAAGTGAGGGGTCCCGTAGCTGAGCAGTTCTTC.